These 25 T cell receptor beta chains came from one sample sequenced in a study of metastatic and nonmetastatic thyroid tumors. Patients underwent thyroid surgery, and none had received any treatment before it. TCRdb re-analyzed the PCR reads through MiXCR. The profile shows 70,000 or so clones, 12% to 15% of them singletons. Sequenced: blood. Receptor source: a male donor with papillary thyroid cancer or a benign thyroid nodule (not recorded which). Some clones in this sample may be carry-over from other donors' samples.

Comment on this clone: This could be a read error, since a much larger clone is one nucleotide away. The chain carries TRBV20-1 and TRBJ2-2; D possibly corresponds to TRBD2 (6 bases). Germline CDR1 is DFQATT and CDR2 is SNEGSKA (reference sequence). The CDR3 consists of 15 residues. With 0 bases removed from V and 3 bases from J, the gap between germline ends came to 11 bases. Here the CDR3 DNA reads TGCAGTGCTAGAGATCTATCGGGAGACACCGGGGAGCTGTTTTTT. Its protein is CSARDLSGDTGELFF.

The sample holds many counts of this clone. This CDR3 is CASSENLGVTDTQYF. Written as DNA, the CDR3 is TGTGCCAGCAGTGAAAATTTGGGGGTAACAGATACGCAGTATTTT. This sequence joins TRBV25-1 and TRBJ2-3, with D perhaps being TRBD1 or TRBD2 (5 bases each). The germline V and J ends were trimmed by 2 bases and 3 bases, with 12 bases remaining between them. Per germline, CDR1 MGHDK and CDR2 SYGVNS. This CDR3 has 15 residues.

V and J are TRBV7-8 and TRBJ2-7; no clear D gene. V dropped 6 bases and J dropped 0 bases, with 6 bases sitting between them. This CDR3 has 12 amino acids. CDR1 SGHVS and CDR2 FQNEAQ come from the germline V gene. CDR3 residues: CASRESSYEQYF. CDR3 sequence (DNA): TGTGCCAGCAGAGAAAGCTCCTACGAGCAGTACTTC. Together with reference TRBV7-8 and TRBJ2-7, the CDR3 gives the full variable domain: GAGVSQSPRYKVAKRGQDVALRCDPISGHVSLFWYQQALGQGPEFLTYFQNEAQLDKSGLPSDRFFAERPEGSVSTLKIQRTQQEDSAVYLCASRESSYEQYFGPGTRLTVT.

This clone has a count of ten or more. The V gene is TRBV7-9, the J gene TRBJ2-2, with D maybe TRBD1 (5 bases). This CDR3 region has 14 residues. Germline V CDR1 and CDR2: SEHNR, FQNEAQ (reference sequence). The V and J ends lost 4 bases and 6 bases respectively, with 12 bases between them. CDR3 loop: CASSWPDRPGELFF. The CDR3 DNA reads as TGTGCCAGCAGCTGGCCTGACAGACCCGGGGAGCTGTTTTTT.

To note about this clone: The germline gene is not matched at one end of the junction; a read error may be the cause. The chain uses TRBV18 and TRBJ2-1; D may be TRBD1 or TRBD2 (6 bases each). Germline CDR1 is KGHSH and CDR2 is LQKENI. CDR3 length equals 12 residues. The CDR3 loop is CASSPGRGARHF. CDR3 in DNA: TGTGCCAGCTCACCAGGTAGGGGGGCTAGGCACTTC.

The sample holds many counts of this clone. This chain joins TRBV7-2 and TRBJ1-3, with D hard to call. V lost 5 bases to trimming and J lost 4 bases, with 9 bases between them. Looked up from germline, CDR1 is SGHTA and CDR2 is FQGNSA. The CDR3 consists of 13 residues. This chain's CDR3 is CASSPWRGNTIYF. CDR3 coding DNA: TGTGCCAGCAGCCCCTGGAGGGGAAACACCATATATTTT.

Details on this clone: Given a much more abundant clone one base away, this may be a read error. This sequence joins TRBV11-2 and TRBJ2-1; D is unresolved. Germline CDR1 and CDR2: SGHAT and FQNNGV. Trimming removed 7 bases from V and 8 bases from J, with 6 bases in between. The CDR3 consists of 10 residues. The CDR3 DNA reads as TGTGCCAGCACGCTGGATGAGCAGTTCTTC. It translates to CASTLDEQFF.

This clone was counted ten times or more. The chain's CDR3 is CASSHYYPSSYEQYF. As DNA, the CDR3 is TGTGCCAGCTCACACTACTACCCTAGCTCCTACGAGCAGTACTTC. The chain links TRBV18 to TRBJ2-7; D is ambiguous. CDR3 size: 15 residues. V gave up 4 bases and J gave up 0 bases, with 13 bases separating them. Per germline, CDR1 KGHSH and CDR2 LQKENI.

This clone was detected many times. The J gene is TRBJ2-3, the V gene TRBV2, with no clear D. Trimming removed 1 base at V and 1 base at J, with 6 bases between. CDR1 and CDR2 (germline): SNHLY, FYNNEI. This CDR3 spans 14 amino acids. CDR3 sequence (DNA): TGTGCCAGCAGTGAAGGCGTACGCACAGATACGCAGTATTTT. This sequence encodes CASSEGVRTDTQYF.

This clone was seen ten or more times. The gene calls are TRBV7-7 and TRBJ2-7; D not certain. The CDR3 length is 14 residues. Germline V gene sequence: CDR1 SSHAT, CDR2 FNYEAQ (reference sequence). The CDR3 region has the DNA TGTGCTAGCAGCTCCCGGGCCCGGCCCTACGAGCAGTACGTC. The encoded protein is CASSSRARPYEQYV.

Regarding this clone: The germline gene is not matched at one end of the junction; a read error may be the cause. This chain connects TRBV29-1 to TRBJ1-2, with D unresolved. There are 13 residues in the CDR3. The V gene's germline CDR1 is SQVTM and CDR2 ANQGSEA. The CDR3 loop reads CSVSAGVNYCYTF. Written as DNA, the CDR3 is TGCAGCGTTAGTGCCGGGGTTAACTATTGCTACACCTTC.

This sequence joins TRBV5-1 and TRBJ1-1; no firm D call. The germline CDR1 and CDR2 sequences are SGHRS and YFSETQ. V lost 4 bases and J lost 5, with 24 bases in between. The CDR3 loop spans 17 amino acids. The DNA of the CDR3 is TGCGCCAGCAGCCCCGGTTCCGGGTTCGAGAGGAGGACTGAAGCTTTCTTT. This sequence encodes CASSPGSGFERRTEAFF.

The J gene is TRBJ1-1, the V gene TRBV27, with D possibly matching TRBD1 (5 bases). CDR3 length: 19 amino acids. In germline, CDR1 is MNHEY, CDR2 SMNVEV (reference sequence). V shed 2 bases and J shed 2 bases, with 24 bases lying between them. The CDR3 spells CASSLAPLGLRRSNTEAFF. The CDR3, as DNA: TGTGCCAGCAGTTTAGCCCCCCTGGGGCTACGACGGAGCAACACTGAAGCTTTCTTT.

This clone was found many times. The rearrangement joins TRBV9 to TRBJ1-2, with a tentative D call TRBD1 (6 bases). The CDR3 loop spans 14 amino acids. The ends were cut back, 2 bases at V and 4 bases at J, with 12 bases in the middle. Germline CDR1 is SGDLS and CDR2 is YYNGEE. In DNA form, the CDR3 reads TGTGCCAGCAGCGTGGACAGTTTGACCTATGGCTACACCTTC. It is translated as CASSVDSLTYGYTF.

This chain links TRBV15 with TRBJ2-7, with D perhaps matching TRBD1 or TRBD2 (7 bases each). Germline values: CDR1 LNHNV, CDR2 YYDKDF (reference sequence). The CDR3 contains 13 residues. This CDR3 reads CRRGSGGGQEQYV. CDR3 in DNA: TGTCGCCGAGGGTCAGGGGGAGGGCAAGAGCAGTACGTC.

The chain carries TRBV27 and TRBJ2-7; D is possibly TRBD1 (6 bases). The CDR3 covers 12 residues. Trimming shortened V by 6 bases and J by 2 bases, and 8 bases separated the two germline ends. In germline, CDR1 is MNHEY, CDR2 SMNVEV (reference sequence). CDR3 in amino acids: CASRGQTYEQYF. CDR3 sequence (DNA): TGTGCCAGCAGAGGACAGACCTACGAGCAGTACTTC.

Note on this clone: This may be a read error, as it is one base from a much larger clone. Other DNA sequences in the same sample also yield this CDR3. The V call is TRBV19, the J call TRBJ1-1; no clear D gene. The germline V and J ends were trimmed by 3 bases and 0 bases, with 8 bases remaining between them. Per the germline V gene, CDR1 is LNHDA and CDR2 is SQIVND (reference sequence). This CDR3 has 14 amino acids. This CDR3 reads CASSIGGLNTEAFF. CDR3 DNA: TGTGCCAGTAGTATTGGTGGGCTGAACACTGAAGCTTTCTTT.

The chain uses TRBV7-8 and TRBJ2-1, with TRBD1 matching 8 bases. CDR1 and CDR2 (germline): SGHVS, FQNEAQ. Trimming at V came to 4 bases and at J to 0 bases, leaving 2 bases not matched to a gene. The CDR3 runs 15 residues. The CDR3 loop reads CASSYGQGSYNEQFF. The CDR3 DNA reads as TGTGCCAGCAGCTATGGACAGGGCTCCTACAATGAGCAGTTCTTC.

This clone was detected many times. This chain uses TRBV3-1 with TRBJ1-1, with D unclear. V dropped 1 base and J dropped 1 base, with 10 bases sitting between them. The CDR3 length is 15 residues. The germline gives CDR1 LGHDT, CDR2 YNNKEL (reference sequence). CDR3 nucleotide sequence: TGTGCCAGCAGCCAAGGTAGTCAGGCGAACACTGAAGCTTTCTTT. It codes for CASSQGSQANTEAFF.

This clone was seen many times. V gene TRBV29-1 combines with J gene TRBJ1-1; 9 bases fit TRBD1. Losses at the gene ends were 6 bases for V and 11 bases for J; bases not matched to a gene: 10. Germline CDR1 SQVTM, CDR2 ANQGSEA. The CDR3 runs 12 residues. The CDR3 protein is CSVHRQGEDAFF. The CDR3 DNA is TGCAGCGTCCATAGACAGGGGGAGGATGCTTTCTTT.

This clone was seen a handful of times. The chain couples TRBV19 to TRBJ2-1, with D maybe TRBD2 (6 bases). The CDR3 loop spans 14 amino acids. The germline CDR1 and CDR2 sequences are LNHDA and SQIVND (reference sequence). V was pared by 5 bases and J by 9 bases, with 17 bases between. CDR3 protein: CASSRTSSSSEQFF. Written as DNA, the CDR3 is TGTGCCAGTAGTCGCACTAGCTCGTCCAGTGAGCAGTTCTTC. The entire variable domain, with the rest obtained from reference TRBV19 and TRBJ2-1, is as follows: DGGITQSPKYLFRKEGQNVTLSCEQNLNHDAMYWYRQDPGQGLRLIYYSQIVNDFQKGDIAEGYSVSREKKESFPLTVTSAQKNPTAFYLCASSRTSSSSEQFFGPGTRLTVL.

The J gene is TRBJ2-1, the V gene TRBV5-1, with 9 bases aligning to TRBD2. After removal of 2 bases from V and 2 bases from J, the junction contained 8 bases not matched to a gene. Germline V gene data show CDR1 as SGHRS and CDR2 as YFSETQ. CDR3 size: 17 residues. The CDR3: CASSFGFGGRAYNEQFF. CDR3 coding DNA: TGCGCCAGCAGCTTCGGTTTTGGCGGGAGGGCCTACAATGAGCAGTTCTTC.

Ten or more counts support this clone. The chain carries TRBV27 and TRBJ2-5, with 7 bases aligning to TRBD1. This CDR3 comprises 11 residues. Germline CDR1 and CDR2: MNHEY and SMNVEV (reference sequence). After removal of 11 bases from V and 4 bases from J, the junction contained 4 bases not matched to a gene. CDR3 in amino acids: CAARQGETQYF. CDR3 in DNA: TGTGCCGCCAGACAGGGAGAGACCCAGTACTTC.

The table lists this clone with many counts. V is TRBV3-1 and J is TRBJ1-1; D might be TRBD1 (6 bases). The CDR3 runs 12 residues. The germline V gene has CDR1 LGHDT and CDR2 YNNKEL (reference sequence). Between the trimmed V and J ends, which lost 5 bases and 7 bases, there was a span of 11 bases. The CDR3 region is CASSRGYGEAFF. The CDR3 DNA follows: TGTGCCAGCAGCAGGGGGTACGGTGAAGCTTTCTTT.

V is TRBV7-6 and J is TRBJ1-1; TRBD1 might be the D (6 bases). CDR3 size: 15 residues. Per the germline V gene, CDR1 is SGHVS and CDR2 is FNYEAQ. Trimming cost V 1 base and J 4 bases, with 13 bases left between them. The CDR3 region is CASSLDTGFGTEAFF. DNA for the CDR3: TGTGCCAGCAGCTTAGATACAGGGTTCGGCACTGAAGCTTTCTTT.